A selection of T cell receptor beta chains follows, all from one sample in a study of cytomegalovirus exposure and HLA in healthy donors. Method: immunoSEQ multiplex PCR; TCRdb's copy keeps in-frame clones and lacks some. Of 200,000 or so clones listed, nearly 80% are singletons. Sequencing was done on a sample of PBMCs. These receptors originate from a woman between 25 and 40 years old in good health and CMV-seropositive. The CDR3 runs from the conserved cysteine through the conserved F or W. The D gene is left open where the match is weak. The size field is filled for only some rows; it gives once, few, many or a size class.

NA	TRBD1	TRBV6-6	15	TRBJ1-4	TGTGCCAGCAGTTTACAGGGGGCGGGAGGTAAAAAACTGTTTTTT	CASSLQGAGGKKLFF
NA	TRBD1	TRBV5-8	15	TRBJ2-5	TGTGCCAGCAGCCATCGACAGGGGGCCGGGAAGACCCAGTACTTC	CASSHRQGAGKTQYF
NA	NA	TRBV2	18	TRBJ1-6	TGTGCCAGCAGTGGTACAGGTCCTCCGAGCTCCTATAATTCACCCCTCCACTTT	CASSGTGPPSSYNSPLHF
NA	NA	TRBV6-5	15	TRBJ2-3	TGTGCCAGCAGTTACGGGGGGGCCCTCACAGATACGCAGTATTTT	CASSYGGALTDTQYF
NA	TRBD1	TRBV4-1	15	TRBJ1-5	TGCGCCAGCAGCTCCCGACAGGGTGGCAATCAGCCCCAGCATTTT	CASSSRQGGNQPQHF
NA	TRBD1	TRBV28	14	TRBJ2-5	TGTGCCAGCAGTGAATGGACAGGTGAAGCGACCCAGTACTTC	CASSEWTGEATQYF
NA	NA	TRBV4-2	15	TRBJ1-5	TGTGCCAGCAGCCAAGAGCAGTTTAGCAATCAGCCCCAGCATTTT	CASSQEQFSNQPQHF
NA	NA	TRBV2	16	TRBJ2-4	TGTGCCAGCAGTGAACCTGGACAGCTAGCCAAAAACATTCAGTACTTC	CASSEPGQLAKNIQYF
NA	NA	TRBV9	14	TRBJ1-2	TGTGCCAGCAGCGTAGGGGGAACAGGGAGTGGCTACACCTTC	CASSVGGTGSGYTF
few	NA	TRBV5-6	15	TRBJ1-1	TGTGCCAGCAGCTTGATAGTCAGGCCAGACACTGAAGCTTTCTTT	CASSLIVRPDTEAFF
NA	TRBD1	TRBV11-3	15	TRBJ2-2	TGTGCCAGCAGCTCGGGGGGACAGGGGGTCGGGGAGCTGTTTTTT	CASSSGGQGVGELFF
NA	NA	TRBV5-1	15	TRBJ2-7	TGCGCCAGCAGCCAATACGGGTCCGACGGCAACGAGCAGTACTTC	CASSQYGSDGNEQYF
NA	TRBD2	TRBV5-1	19	TRBJ2-1	TGCGCCAGCAGCTTGGATCTAGCGGGAGGGCTTAGGACTTACAATGAGCAGTTCTTC	CASSLDLAGGLRTYNEQFF
few	NA	TRBV10-3	11	TRBJ2-7	TGTGCCATCAGTGATGCGTCCGAGCAGTACTTC	CAISDASEQYF
once	NA	TRBV11-2	14	TRBJ2-3	TGTGCCAGCACCCTTGGTGGGGCGGCAGATACGCAGTATTTT	CASTLGGAADTQYF
NA	NA	TRBV4-1	15	TRBJ2-3	TGCGCCAGCAGCCAAGTGACACCTCACACAGATACGCAGTATTTT	CASSQVTPHTDTQYF
NA	TRBD2	TRBV25-1	14	TRBJ2-2	TGTGCCAGCAGTGGGGCGGGGGGTACCGGGGAGCTGTTTTTT	CASSGAGGTGELFF
NA	NA	TRBV2	14	TRBJ2-2	TGTGCCAGCAGTGAAAACAGGGTTGACGGGGAGCTGTTTTTT	CASSENRVDGELFF
NA	NA	TRBV10-1	15	TRBJ2-7	TGCGCCAGCAGTGGCGGTGCGGCCGAATCCTACGAGCAGTACTTC	CASSGGAAESYEQYF
NA	TRBD2	TRBV11-2	16	TRBJ2-1	TGTGCCAGCAGCCTGGGACTAGCGGGGGGGCTAAATGAGCAGTTCTTC	CASSLGLAGGLNEQFF
NA	TRBD1	TRBV2	15	TRBJ2-3	TGTGCCAGTAGACAGGGAATATACGGCACAGATACGCAGTATTTT	CASRQGIYGTDTQYF
NA	NA	TRBV29-1	14	TRBJ1-4	TGCAGCGTTGGTGAGGCCGCAACTAATGAAAAACTGTTTTTT	CSVGEAATNEKLFF
once	NA	TRBV5-1	16	TRBJ2-1	TGCGCCAGCAGCTTGGCCGGGGAGAGCTCCTACAATGAGCAGTTCTTC	CASSLAGESSYNEQFF
NA	TRBD1	TRBV27	16	TRBJ2-7	TGTGCCAGCAGTTCGGGACAGTCGTCTACGATTTACGAGCAGTACTTC	CASSSGQSSTIYEQYF
NA	NA	TRBV2	12	TRBJ1-3	TGTGCCAGCACCGGGAGCCGGAACACCATATATTTT	CASTGSRNTIYF
NA	NA	TRBV5-1	13	TRBJ1-1	TGCGCCAGCAGCTTGGTGCGGAGGTCTGAAGCTTTCTTT	CASSLVRRSEAFF
NA	TRBD1	TRBV27	14	TRBJ2-7	TGTGCCAGCCATGGACAGGGCATCTCCTACGAGCAGTACTTC	CASHGQGISYEQYF
few	NA	TRBV4-3	16	TRBJ1-6	TGCGCCAGCAGCCAAGGATGGAGGACCGTGAGTTCACCCCTCCACTTT	CASSQGWRTVSSPLHF
few	NA	TRBV11-2	15	TRBJ2-7	TGTGCCAGCAGCTTAGGACTAAGGGCAGGGGCCGAGCAGTACTTC	CASSLGLRAGAEQYF
once	NA	TRBV5-4	15	TRBJ1-2	TGTGCCAGCAGCTTGGTCTCACAGCCCACGATCGGCTACACCTTC	CASSLVSQPTIGYTF
few	NA	TRBV29-1	12	TRBJ2-3	TGCAGCATCGAGGGCTCGGCAGATACGCAGTATTTT	CSIEGSADTQYF
once	NA	TRBV10-3	14	TRBJ2-7	TGTGCCATCAGTGAGTCCCACGGAGACTACGAGCAGTACTTC	CAISESHGDYEQYF
NA	NA	TRBV10-3	12	TRBJ1-4	TGTGCCATTTGGGGAGGGAATGAAAAACTGTTTTTT	CAIWGGNEKLFF
few	TRBD1	TRBV6-1	14	TRBJ2-7	TGTGCCAGCAGTACGTCAGGGGGCGGCTACGAGCAGTACTTC	CASSTSGGGYEQYF
NA	TRBD1	TRBV6-1	13	TRBJ1-2	TGTGCCAGCAGGTCAGGGGGCCCGGGAGGCTACACCTTC	CASRSGGPGGYTF
NA	TRBD2	TRBV4-2	18	TRBJ2-3	TGTGCCAGCAGCCAAGCGGTGAGCGGGGGGGCATTGGGAGATACGCAGTATTTT	CASSQAVSGGALGDTQYF
NA	NA	TRBV4-1	15	TRBJ2-7	TGCGCCAGCAGCCAAGATCACCCAGACACCTACGAGCAGTACTTC	CASSQDHPDTYEQYF
NA	NA	TRBV7-3	13	TRBJ1-2	TGTGCCAGCAGCTTCGGGGGGAACTATGGCTACACCTTC	CASSFGGNYGYTF
NA	TRBD1	TRBV19	12	TRBJ2-1	TGTGCCAGTAGTGTAGGGGGCTATGAGCAGTTCTTC	CASSVGGYEQFF
NA	NA	TRBV6-5	15	TRBJ2-7	TGTGCCAGCGGCCAAGGGGTAGACCTTCCCTACGAGCAGTACTTC	CASGQGVDLPYEQYF
few	TRBD1	TRBV5-5	13	TRBJ2-7	TGTGCCAGCAGCTTAGACAGGGGTTACGAGCAGTACTTC	CASSLDRGYEQYF
NA	TRBD1	TRBV9	15	TRBJ2-2	TGTGCCAGCAGCGTAGGACAGGGGGCCACCGGGGAGCTGTTTTTT	CASSVGQGATGELFF
NA	NA	TRBV29-1	13	TRBJ2-1	TGCAGCGGGGGACTGACAAGCTACAATGAGCAGTTCTTC	CSGGLTSYNEQFF
NA	TRBD1	TRBV11-1	13	TRBJ2-7	TGTGCCAGCAGCCTAGGGACAGGGTACGAGCAGTACTTC	CASSLGTGYEQYF
NA	TRBD2	TRBV4-1	17	TRBJ2-1	TGCGCCAGCAGCCAAGTTTTTCCTAGCGGGAACTACAATGAGCAGTTCTTC	CASSQVFPSGNYNEQFF
NA	TRBD2	TRBV9	15	TRBJ2-7	TGTGCCAGCAGCGTAAACCCGGGAGGGATCTACGAGCAGTACTTC	CASSVNPGGIYEQYF
NA	NA	TRBV19	13	TRBJ2-3	TGTGCCAGTGCGGGGGCGCACACAGATACGCAGTATTTT	CASAGAHTDTQYF
NA	TRBD1	TRBV6-6	16	TRBJ2-1	TGTGCCAGCGGCGGCCTCTTCGGGACAGGGGTCAATGAGCAGTTCTTC	CASGGLFGTGVNEQFF
NA	TRBD1	TRBV9	15	TRBJ2-7	TGTGCCAGCAGCGCACAGGGGTTTCCCCACTACGAGCAGTACTTC	CASSAQGFPHYEQYF
NA	TRBD2	TRBV27	14	TRBJ2-7	TGTGCCAGCAATCCTAGCGGGAATACCTACGAGCAGTACTTC	CASNPSGNTYEQYF
NA	TRBD1	TRBV4-3	15	TRBJ2-5	TGCGCCAGCAGCCAAGGGGACAGGGACTGGGAGACCCAGTACTTC	CASSQGDRDWETQYF
few	TRBD2	TRBV29-1	15	TRBJ2-1	TGCAGCGTTGATAGCGGGAGGTGGTCCTACAATGAGCAGTTCTTC	CSVDSGRWSYNEQFF
NA	NA	TRBV5-6	17	TRBJ1-6	TGTGCCAGCAGCTTGGCGACTGCTAGCTCCTATAATTCACCCCCCCACTTT	CASSLATASSYNSPPHF
few	NA	TRBV6-6	15	TRBJ1-1	TGTGCCAGCAGTTACCCAAGAGGGTTAAGTACTGAAGCTTTCTTT	CASSYPRGLSTEAFF
NA	NA	TRBV4-1	14	TRBJ2-7	TGCGCCAGCAGCCAAGATCACCGAGCAGCCCGGGTGGTCTTC	CASSQDHRAARVVF
NA	TRBD2	TRBV7-9	15	TRBJ2-5	TGTGCCAGCAGCTTTAATAGCGGGGGGGGAGAGACCCAGTACTTC	CASSFNSGGGETQYF
NA	TRBD1	TRBV27	15	TRBJ1-5	TGTGCCAGCAGTTTATCGAGACAGGGGGGATTGCGCCAGCATTTT	CASSLSRQGGLRQHF
NA	TRBD1	TRBV4-3	15	TRBJ2-7	TGCGCCAGCAGCCACGACAGGGGGTTAGGATACGAGCAGTACTTC	CASSHDRGLGYEQYF
few	TRBD2	TRBV7-9	14	TRBJ2-4	TGTGCCAGCAGCGATGTAGCGGGGGAAAACATTCAGTACTTC	CASSDVAGENIQYF